Listed here is a single T cell receptor (beta chain). The antigen is undetermined. Both 60 Vbeta primers and 13 Jbeta primers went into the PCR. Here immunoSEQ multiplex PCR was the method, and the copy in TCRdb shows in-frame clones only, minus some. Among 200,000 or so clones listed, less than 85% were seen once. The data originate from a study of cytomegalovirus exposure and HLA in healthy donors. Study-wide results and limits: For most TCR sequences rarity was the rule, although some public TCRs occurred in many donors. Follow-up analysis later connected one missense variant in DCLRE1C with trimming of TCR beta V- and J-genes. In a later analysis, parvovirus B19, influenza, CMV and Epstein-Barr virus appeared linked to several top co-occurrence clusters.

The length of the CDR3 is 16 residues. Germline V gene lookup returns CDR1 SGDLS and CDR2 YYNGEE. Unmatched junction bases numbered 10, after V lost 3 bases and J lost 8 bases. V gene TRBV9 combines with J gene TRBJ2-1; 11 nucleotides align to TRBD2. Input material: PBMCs. This receptor was identified in a man aged 18 to 29 in good health and CMV-seronegative. The CDR3 reads CASSAKLAGGPDEQFF. The CDR3 DNA reads as TGTGCCAGCAGCGCTAAATTAGCGGGAGGGCCCGATGAGCAGTTCTTC.